This T cell receptor (beta chain) derives from a study of blood T cell repertoires in COVID-19. With 4 bases clipped from V and 2 bases from J, the junction kept 3 bases outside the gene matches. CDR3 length: 14 residues. The germline V gene encodes CDR1 SEHNR and CDR2 FQNEAQ (reference sequence). Sequenced by immunoSEQ multiplex PCR; TCRdb stores in-frame clones only, minus some. The table has some 80,000 clones, around four fifths seen once; the top ten hold around 10%. The V gene is TRBV7-9, the J gene TRBJ2-7; 9 bases map to TRBD1. The clonotype originates from a human donor in a cohort sampled during active COVID-19. The specimen was peripheral blood. DNA of the CDR3: TGTGCCAGCAGCTCGGGACAGGGCGCCTACGAGCAGTACTTC. Translation: CASSSGQGAYEQYF.